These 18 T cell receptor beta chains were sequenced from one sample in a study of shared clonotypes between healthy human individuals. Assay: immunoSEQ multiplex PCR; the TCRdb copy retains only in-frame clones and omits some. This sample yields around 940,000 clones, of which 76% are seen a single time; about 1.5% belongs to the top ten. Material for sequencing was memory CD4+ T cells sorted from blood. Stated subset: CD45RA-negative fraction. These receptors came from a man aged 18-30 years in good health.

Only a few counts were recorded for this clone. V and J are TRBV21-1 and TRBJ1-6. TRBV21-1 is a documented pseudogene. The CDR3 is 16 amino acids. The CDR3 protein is CASSKSGTLYNSPLHF. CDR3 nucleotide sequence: TGTGCCAGCAGCAAATCAGGGACCCTCTATAATTCACCCCTCCACTTT.

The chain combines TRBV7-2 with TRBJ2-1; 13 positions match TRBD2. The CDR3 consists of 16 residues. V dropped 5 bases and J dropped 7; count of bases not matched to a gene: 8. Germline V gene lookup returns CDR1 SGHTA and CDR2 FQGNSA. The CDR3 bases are TGTGCCAGCAGCGTCGGACTAGCGGGAGCGGGAAATGAGCAGTTCTTC. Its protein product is CASSVGLAGAGNEQFF.

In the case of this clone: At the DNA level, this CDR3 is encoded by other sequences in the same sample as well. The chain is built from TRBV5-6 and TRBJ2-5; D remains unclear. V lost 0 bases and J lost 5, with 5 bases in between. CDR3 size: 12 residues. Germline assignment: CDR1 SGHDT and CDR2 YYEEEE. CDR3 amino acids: CASSLALETQYF. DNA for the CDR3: TGTGCCAGCAGCTTGGCCTTGGAGACCCAGTACTTC.

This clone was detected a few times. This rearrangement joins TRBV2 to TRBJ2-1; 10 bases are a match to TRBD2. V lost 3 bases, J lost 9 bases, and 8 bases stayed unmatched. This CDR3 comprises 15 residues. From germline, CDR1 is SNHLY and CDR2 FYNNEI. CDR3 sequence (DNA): TGTGCCAGCAGTGAGACCAGCGGGAGGGAAATTGAGCAGTTCTTC. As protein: CASSETSGREIEQFF.

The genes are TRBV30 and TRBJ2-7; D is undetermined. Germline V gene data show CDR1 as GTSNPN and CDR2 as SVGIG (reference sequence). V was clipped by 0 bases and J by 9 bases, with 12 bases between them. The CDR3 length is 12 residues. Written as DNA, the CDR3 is TGTGCCTGGAGTGTGCAGCCACTCTCGCAGTACTTC. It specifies CAWSVQPLSQYF.

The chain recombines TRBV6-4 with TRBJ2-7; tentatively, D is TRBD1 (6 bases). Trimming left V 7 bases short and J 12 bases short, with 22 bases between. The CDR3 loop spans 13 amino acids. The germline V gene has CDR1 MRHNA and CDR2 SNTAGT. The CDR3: CASTLPEAGETYF. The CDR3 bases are TGTGCCAGCACCTTACCTGAAGCAGGGGAAACGTACTTC.

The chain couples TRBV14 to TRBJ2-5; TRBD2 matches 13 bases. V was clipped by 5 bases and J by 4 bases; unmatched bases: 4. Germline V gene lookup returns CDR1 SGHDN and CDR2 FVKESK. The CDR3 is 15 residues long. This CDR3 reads CASSWTSGSGETQYF. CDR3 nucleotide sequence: TGTGCCAGCAGCTGGACTAGCGGGAGTGGAGAGACCCAGTACTTC.

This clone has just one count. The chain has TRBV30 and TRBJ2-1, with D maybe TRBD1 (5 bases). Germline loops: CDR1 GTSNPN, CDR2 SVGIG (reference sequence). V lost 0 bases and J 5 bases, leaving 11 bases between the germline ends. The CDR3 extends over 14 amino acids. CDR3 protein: CAWSVDIWDNEQFF. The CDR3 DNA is TGTGCCTGGAGTGTGGACATTTGGGACAATGAGCAGTTCTTC.

In DNA form, the CDR3 reads TGTGCCAGCAGCGCAACGACCCAAGGATATGGCGGGTCCACCTTC. Its translation is CASSATTQGYGGSTF. J is TRBJ1-2 and V is TRBV5-5; D unclear. The germline V gene has CDR1 SGHKS and CDR2 YYEKEE (reference sequence). Trimming removed 4 bases at V and 13 bases at J, with 26 bases between. This CDR3 region has 15 residues.

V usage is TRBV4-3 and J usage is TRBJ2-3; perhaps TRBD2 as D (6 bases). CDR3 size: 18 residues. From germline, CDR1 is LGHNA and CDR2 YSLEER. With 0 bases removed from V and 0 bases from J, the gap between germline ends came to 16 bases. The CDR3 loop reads CASSQDLTGVVSTDTQYF. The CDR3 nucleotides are TGCGCCAGCAGCCAAGATTTAACGGGAGTGGTAAGCACAGATACGCAGTATTTT.

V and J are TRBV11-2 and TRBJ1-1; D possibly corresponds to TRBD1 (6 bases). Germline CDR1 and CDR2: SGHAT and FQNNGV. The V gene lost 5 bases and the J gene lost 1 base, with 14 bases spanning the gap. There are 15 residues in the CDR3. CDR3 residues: CASSPRTAPNTEAFF. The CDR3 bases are TGTGCCAGCAGCCCCCGGACAGCCCCGAACACTGAAGCTTTCTTT.

The chain's CDR3 is CASSVLQGNSPLHF. The CDR3 coding sequence is TGTGCCAGCAGCGTACTACAGGGAAATTCACCCCTCCACTTT. The rearrangement links TRBV9 to TRBJ1-6, with D possibly being TRBD1 (6 bases). The V end lost 1 base, the J end lost 7 bases, and 9 bases lay between the germline ends. CDR1 and CDR2 (germline): SGDLS, YYNGEE. The CDR3 is 14 residues long.

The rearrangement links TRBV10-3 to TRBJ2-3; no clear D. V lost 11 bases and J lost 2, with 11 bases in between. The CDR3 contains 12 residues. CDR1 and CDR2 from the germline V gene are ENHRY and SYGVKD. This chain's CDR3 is CAHSRNTDTQYF. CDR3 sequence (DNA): TGTGCCCATAGCCGTAACACAGATACGCAGTATTTT.

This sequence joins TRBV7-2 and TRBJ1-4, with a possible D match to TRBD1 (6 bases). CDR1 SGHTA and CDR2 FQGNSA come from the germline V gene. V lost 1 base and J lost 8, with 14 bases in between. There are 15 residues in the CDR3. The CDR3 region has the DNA TGTGCCAGCAGCTTAGGGGGGGGCTGGTTGGAAAAACTGTTTTTT. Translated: CASSLGGGWLEKLFF.

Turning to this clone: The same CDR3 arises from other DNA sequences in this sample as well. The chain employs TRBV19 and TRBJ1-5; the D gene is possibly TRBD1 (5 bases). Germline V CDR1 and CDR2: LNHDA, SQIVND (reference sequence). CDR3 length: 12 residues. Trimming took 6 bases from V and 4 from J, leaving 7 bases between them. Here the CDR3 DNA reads TGTGCCAGTAGAGGGACGAATCAGCCCCAGCATTTT. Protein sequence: CASRGTNQPQHF.

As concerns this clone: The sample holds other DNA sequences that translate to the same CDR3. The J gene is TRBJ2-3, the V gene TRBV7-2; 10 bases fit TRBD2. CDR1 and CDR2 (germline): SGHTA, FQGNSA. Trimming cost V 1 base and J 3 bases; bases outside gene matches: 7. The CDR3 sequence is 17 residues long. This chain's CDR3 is CASSLGTSGRVTDTQYF. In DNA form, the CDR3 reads TGTGCCAGCAGCTTAGGGACTAGCGGCCGGGTGACAGATACGCAGTATTTT.

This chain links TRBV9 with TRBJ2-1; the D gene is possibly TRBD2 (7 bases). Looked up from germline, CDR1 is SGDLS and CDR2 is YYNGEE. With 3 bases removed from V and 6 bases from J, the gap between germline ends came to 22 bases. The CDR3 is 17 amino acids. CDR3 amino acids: CASSAFSRGASLNEQFF. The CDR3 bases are TGTGCCAGCAGCGCCTTCTCTCGGGGGGCCTCCCTCAATGAGCAGTTCTTC.

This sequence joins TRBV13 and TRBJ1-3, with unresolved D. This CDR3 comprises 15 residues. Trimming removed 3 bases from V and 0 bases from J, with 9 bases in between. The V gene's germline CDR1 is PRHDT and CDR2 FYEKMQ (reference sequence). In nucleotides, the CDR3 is TGTGCCAGCAGCTTTTCACCTAGCTCTGGAAACACCATATATTTT. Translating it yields CASSFSPSSGNTIYF.